The T cell receptor beta chain under discussion was sequenced for a study of shared clonotypes between healthy human individuals. Turning to this clone: The antigen remains unidentified.

The CDR3 loop spans 15 amino acids. Trimming took 4 bases from V and 6 from J; bases not matched to a gene: 8. The germline V gene encodes CDR1 SEHNR and CDR2 FQNEAQ (reference sequence). The naive CD8 subset, CD45RO-negative cells positively selected for CCR7, excluded terminally differentiated effector memory CD45RA+ cells. Whole-study findings and limits: How much donors shared clonotypes was expected to be affected by sequencing depth.

Per the authors' pipeline: Filtering differed since immunoSEQ provided only junctions, with no quality scores. TCRdb's copy holds only in-frame clones and misses some; the assay was immunoSEQ multiplex PCR. D and trimming were read from the DNA, whereas the V and J calls and clone size are those reported in that table. Here the sample spans some 2,000,000 clones, roughly 94% being singletons. Sequencing was carried out using naive CD8+ T cells sorted from blood. The rearrangement joins TRBV7-9 to TRBJ2-2; the match to TRBD2 covers 7 bases. The sequence was obtained from a man aged 18 to 30 in good health. CDR3 sequence (DNA): TGTGCCAGCAGCTCTTCCGAACGGGGGGCCGGGGAGCTGTTTTTT. Protein product: CASSSSERGAGELFF. The full variable domain, with the rest looked up from reference TRBV7-9 and TRBJ2-2, is DTGVSQNPRHKITKRGQNVTFRCDPISEHNRLYWYRQTLGQGPEFLTYFQNEAQLEKSRLLSDRFSAERPKGSFSTLEIQRTEQGDSAMYLCASSSSERGAGELFFGEGSRLTVL.